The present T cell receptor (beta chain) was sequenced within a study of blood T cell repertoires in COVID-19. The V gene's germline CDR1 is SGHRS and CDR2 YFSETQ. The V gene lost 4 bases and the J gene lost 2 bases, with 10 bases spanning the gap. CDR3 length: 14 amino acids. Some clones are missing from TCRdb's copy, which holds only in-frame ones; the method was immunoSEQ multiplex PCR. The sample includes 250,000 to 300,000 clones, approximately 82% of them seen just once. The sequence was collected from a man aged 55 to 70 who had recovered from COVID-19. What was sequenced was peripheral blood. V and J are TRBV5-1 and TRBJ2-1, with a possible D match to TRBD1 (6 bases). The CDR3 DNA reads TGCGCCAGCAGCCAGGACAGACCCTACAATGAGCAGTTCTTC. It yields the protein CASSQDRPYNEQFF.